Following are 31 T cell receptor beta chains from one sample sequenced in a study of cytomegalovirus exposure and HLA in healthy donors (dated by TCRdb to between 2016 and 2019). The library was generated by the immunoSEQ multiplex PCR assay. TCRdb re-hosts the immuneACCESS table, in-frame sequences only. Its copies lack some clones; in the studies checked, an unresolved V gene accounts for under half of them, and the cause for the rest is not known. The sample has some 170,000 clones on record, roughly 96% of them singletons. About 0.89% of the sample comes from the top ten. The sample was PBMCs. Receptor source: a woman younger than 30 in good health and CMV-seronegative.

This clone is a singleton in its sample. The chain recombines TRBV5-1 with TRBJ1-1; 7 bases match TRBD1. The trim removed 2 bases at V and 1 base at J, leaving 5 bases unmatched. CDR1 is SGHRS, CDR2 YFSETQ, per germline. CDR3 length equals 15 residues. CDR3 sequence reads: CASSFQTGENTEAFF. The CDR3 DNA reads TGCGCCAGCAGCTTTCAAACAGGGGAGAACACTGAAGCTTTCTTT.

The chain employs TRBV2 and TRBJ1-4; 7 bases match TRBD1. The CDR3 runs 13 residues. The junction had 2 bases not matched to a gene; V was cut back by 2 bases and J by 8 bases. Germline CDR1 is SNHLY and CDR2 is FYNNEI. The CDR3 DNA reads TGTGCCAGCAGTGAAAGGGGGCCGGAAAAACTGTTTTTT. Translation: CASSERGPEKLFF.

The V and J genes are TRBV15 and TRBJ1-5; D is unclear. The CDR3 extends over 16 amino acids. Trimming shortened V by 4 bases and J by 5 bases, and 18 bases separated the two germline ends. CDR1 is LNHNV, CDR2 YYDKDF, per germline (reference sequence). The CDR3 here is CATSIALSERDQPQHF. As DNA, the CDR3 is TGTGCCACCAGCATAGCCCTGTCCGAACGGGATCAGCCCCAGCATTTT. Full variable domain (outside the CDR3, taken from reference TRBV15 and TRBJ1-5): DAMVIQNPRYQVTQFGKPVTLSCSQTLNHNVMYWYQQKSSQAPKLLFHYYDKDFNNEADTPDNFQSRRPNTSFCFLDIRSPGLGDTAMYLCATSIALSERDQPQHFGDGTRLSIL.

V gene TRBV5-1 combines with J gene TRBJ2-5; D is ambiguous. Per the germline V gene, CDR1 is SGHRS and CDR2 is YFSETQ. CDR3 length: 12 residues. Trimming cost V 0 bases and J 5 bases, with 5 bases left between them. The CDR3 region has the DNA TGCGCCAGCAGCTTGGCCGGGGAGACCCAGTACTTC. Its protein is CASSLAGETQYF.

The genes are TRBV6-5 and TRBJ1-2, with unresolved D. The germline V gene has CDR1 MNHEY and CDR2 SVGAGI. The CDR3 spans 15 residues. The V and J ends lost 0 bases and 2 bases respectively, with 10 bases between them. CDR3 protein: CASSYSSPGNYGYTF. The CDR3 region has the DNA TGTGCCAGCAGTTACTCGTCCCCGGGAAACTATGGCTACACCTTC.

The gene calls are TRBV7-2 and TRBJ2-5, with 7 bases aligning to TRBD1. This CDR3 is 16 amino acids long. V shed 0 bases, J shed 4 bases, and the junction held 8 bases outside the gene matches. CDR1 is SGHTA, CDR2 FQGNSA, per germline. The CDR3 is CASSLAPQGRGETQYF. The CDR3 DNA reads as TGTGCCAGCAGCTTAGCTCCACAGGGGAGAGGAGAGACCCAGTACTTC.

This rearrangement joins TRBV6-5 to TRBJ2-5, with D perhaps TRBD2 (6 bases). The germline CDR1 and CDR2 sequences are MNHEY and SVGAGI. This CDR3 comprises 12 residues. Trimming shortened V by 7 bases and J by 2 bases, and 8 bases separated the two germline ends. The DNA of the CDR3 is TGTGCCAGCACCGGACTACAAGAGACCCAGTACTTC. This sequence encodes CASTGLQETQYF.

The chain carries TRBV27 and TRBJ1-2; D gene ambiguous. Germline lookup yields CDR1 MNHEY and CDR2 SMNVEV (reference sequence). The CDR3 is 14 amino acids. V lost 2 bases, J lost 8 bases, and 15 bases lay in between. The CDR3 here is CASSLIAPEEGYTF. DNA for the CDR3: TGTGCCAGCAGTTTAATAGCGCCCGAGGAGGGCTACACCTTC.

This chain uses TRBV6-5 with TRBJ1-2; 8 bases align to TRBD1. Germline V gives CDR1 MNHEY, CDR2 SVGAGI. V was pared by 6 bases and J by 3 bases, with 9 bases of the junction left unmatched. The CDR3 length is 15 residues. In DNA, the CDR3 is TGTGCCAGCAGCGCCGACAGGGGACCTGACTATGGCTACACCTTC. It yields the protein CASSADRGPDYGYTF.

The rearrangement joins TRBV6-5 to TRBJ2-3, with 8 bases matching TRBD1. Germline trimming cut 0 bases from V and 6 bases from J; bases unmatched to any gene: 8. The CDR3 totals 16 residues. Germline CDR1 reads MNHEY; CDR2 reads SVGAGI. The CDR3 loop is CASSYSWTGRRDTQYF. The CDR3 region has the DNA TGTGCCAGCAGTTACTCCTGGACAGGGAGGAGGGATACGCAGTATTTT.

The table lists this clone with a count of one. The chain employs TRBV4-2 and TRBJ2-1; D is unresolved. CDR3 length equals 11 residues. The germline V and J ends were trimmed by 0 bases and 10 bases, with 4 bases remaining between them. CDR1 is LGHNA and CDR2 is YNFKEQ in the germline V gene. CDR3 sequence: CASSQDLEQFF. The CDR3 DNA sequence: TGTGCCAGCAGCCAAGACCTAGAGCAGTTCTTC.

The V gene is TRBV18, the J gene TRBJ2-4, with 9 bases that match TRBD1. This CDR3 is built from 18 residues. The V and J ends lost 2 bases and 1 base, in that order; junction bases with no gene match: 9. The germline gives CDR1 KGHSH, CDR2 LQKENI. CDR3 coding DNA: TGTGCCAGCTCACCAATTACAGGGGGCGGACTTGCCAAAAACATTCAGTACTTC. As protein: CASSPITGGGLAKNIQYF.

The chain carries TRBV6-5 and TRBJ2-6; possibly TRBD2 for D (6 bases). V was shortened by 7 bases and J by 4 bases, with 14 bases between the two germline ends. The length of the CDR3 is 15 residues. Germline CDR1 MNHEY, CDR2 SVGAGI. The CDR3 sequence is CASTGTALGANVLTF. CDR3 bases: TGTGCCAGCACTGGGACTGCTCTCGGGGCCAACGTCCTGACTTTC.

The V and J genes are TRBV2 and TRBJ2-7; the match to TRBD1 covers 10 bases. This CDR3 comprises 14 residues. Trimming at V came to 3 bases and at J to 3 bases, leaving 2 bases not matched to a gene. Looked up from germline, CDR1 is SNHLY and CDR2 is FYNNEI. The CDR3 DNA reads TGTGCCAGCAGTGATGGGACAGGGGACTACGAGCAGTACTTC. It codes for CASSDGTGDYEQYF.

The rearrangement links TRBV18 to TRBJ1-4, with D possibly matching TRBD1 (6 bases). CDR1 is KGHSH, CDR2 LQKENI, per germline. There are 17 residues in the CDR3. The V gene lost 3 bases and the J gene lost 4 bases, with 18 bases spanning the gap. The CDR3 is CASSPFGPQGRNEKLFF. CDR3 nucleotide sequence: TGTGCCAGCTCACCCTTCGGCCCACAGGGACGTAATGAAAAACTGTTTTTT. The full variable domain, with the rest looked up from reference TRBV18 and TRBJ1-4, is NAGVMQNPRHLVRRRGQEARLRCSPMKGHSHVYWYRQLPEEGLKFMVYLQKENIIDESGMPKERFSAEFPKEGPSILRIQQVVRGDSAAYFCASSPFGPQGRNEKLFFGSGTQLSVL.

CDR3 nucleotides: TGTGCCAGCAGCTTAGTACAGGGGGCGACTGAAGCTTTCTTT. It codes for CASSLVQGATEAFF. The chain links TRBV7-9 to TRBJ1-1; 9 nucleotides line up with TRBD1. The CDR3 runs to 14 residues. Unmatched junction bases numbered 2, after V lost 1 base and J lost 5 bases. Germline CDR1 is SEHNR and CDR2 is FQNEAQ (reference sequence).

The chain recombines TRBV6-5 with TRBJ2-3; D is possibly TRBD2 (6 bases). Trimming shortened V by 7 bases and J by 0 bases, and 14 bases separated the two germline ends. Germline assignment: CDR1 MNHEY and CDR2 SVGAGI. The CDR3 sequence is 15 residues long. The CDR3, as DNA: TGTGCCAGCACGGAGGGGACGAGGAGCACAGATACGCAGTATTTT. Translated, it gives CASTEGTRSTDTQYF.

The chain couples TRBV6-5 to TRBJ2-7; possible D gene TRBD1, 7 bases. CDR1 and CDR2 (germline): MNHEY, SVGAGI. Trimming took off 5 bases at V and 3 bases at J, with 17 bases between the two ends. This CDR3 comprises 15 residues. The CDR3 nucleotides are TGTGCCAGCAGTCCTTACAGGGGACTGGACTACGAGCAGTACTTC. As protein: CASSPYRGLDYEQYF.

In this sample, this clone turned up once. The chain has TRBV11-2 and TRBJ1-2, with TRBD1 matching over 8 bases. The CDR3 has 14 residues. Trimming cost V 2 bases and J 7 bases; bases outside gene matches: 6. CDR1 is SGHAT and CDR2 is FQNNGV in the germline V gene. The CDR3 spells CASSLPGGYRGYTF. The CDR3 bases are TGTGCCAGCAGCTTACCAGGGGGCTATCGTGGCTACACCTTC.

Here the CDR3 reads CASSAGLLNTEAFF. DNA for the CDR3: TGTGCCAGCAGTGCGGGACTTTTGAACACTGAAGCTTTCTTT. The rearrangement links TRBV25-1 to TRBJ1-1, with TRBD1 as a possible D gene (5 bases). Deletions cut 4 bases from V and 0 bases from J, with 9 bases between. From germline, CDR1 is MGHDK and CDR2 SYGVNS. This CDR3 has 14 residues.

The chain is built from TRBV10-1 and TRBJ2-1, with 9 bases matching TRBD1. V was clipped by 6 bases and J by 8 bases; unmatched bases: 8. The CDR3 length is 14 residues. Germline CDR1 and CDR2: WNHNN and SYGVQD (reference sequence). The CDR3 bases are TGCGCCAGCAGAAGGGACAGGGAGAGGGATGAGCAGTTCTTC. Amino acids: CASRRDRERDEQFF.

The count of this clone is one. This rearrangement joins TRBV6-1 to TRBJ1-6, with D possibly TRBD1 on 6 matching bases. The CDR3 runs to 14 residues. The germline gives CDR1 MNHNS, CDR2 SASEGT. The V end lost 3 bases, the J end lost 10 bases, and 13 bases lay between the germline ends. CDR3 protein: CASSEGVTGSPLHF. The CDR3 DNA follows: TGTGCCAGCAGTGAGGGGGTTACAGGGTCACCCCTCCACTTT.

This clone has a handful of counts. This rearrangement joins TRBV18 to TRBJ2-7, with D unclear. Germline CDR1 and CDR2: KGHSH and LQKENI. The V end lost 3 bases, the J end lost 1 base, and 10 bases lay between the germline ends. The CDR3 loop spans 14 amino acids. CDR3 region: CASSPPRLSYEQYF. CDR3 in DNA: TGTGCCAGCTCACCCCCCAGACTTTCCTACGAGCAGTACTTC.

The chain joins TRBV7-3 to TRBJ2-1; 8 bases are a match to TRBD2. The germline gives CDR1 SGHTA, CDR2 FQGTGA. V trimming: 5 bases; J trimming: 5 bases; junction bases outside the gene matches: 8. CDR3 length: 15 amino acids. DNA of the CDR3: TGTGCCAGCAGCCCTTGGACTAGCAGTAACAATGAGCAGTTCTTC. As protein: CASSPWTSSNNEQFF.

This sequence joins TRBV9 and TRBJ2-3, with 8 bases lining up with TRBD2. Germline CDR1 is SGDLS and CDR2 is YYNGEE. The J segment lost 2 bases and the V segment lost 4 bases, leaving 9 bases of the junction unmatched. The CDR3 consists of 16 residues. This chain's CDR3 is CASSPQAGVVTDTQYF. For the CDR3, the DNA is TGTGCCAGCAGCCCCCAAGCGGGGGTAGTCACAGATACGCAGTATTTT.

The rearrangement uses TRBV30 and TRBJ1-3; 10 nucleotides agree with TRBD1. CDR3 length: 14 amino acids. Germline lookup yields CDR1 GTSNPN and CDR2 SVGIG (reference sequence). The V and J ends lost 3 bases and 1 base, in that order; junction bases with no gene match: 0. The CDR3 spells CAWRGQGSGNTIYF. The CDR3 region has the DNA TGTGCCTGGAGGGGACAGGGGTCTGGAAACACCATATATTTT. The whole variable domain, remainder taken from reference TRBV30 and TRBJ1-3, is SQTIHQWPATLVQPVGSPLSLECTVEGTSNPNLYWYRQAAGRGLQLLFYSVGIGQISSEVPQNLSASRPQDRQFILSSKKLLLSDSGFYLCAWRGQGSGNTIYFGEGSWLTVV.

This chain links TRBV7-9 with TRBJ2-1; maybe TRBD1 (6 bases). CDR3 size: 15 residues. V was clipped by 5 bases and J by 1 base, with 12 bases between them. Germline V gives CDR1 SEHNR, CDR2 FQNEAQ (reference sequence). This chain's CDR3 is CASSETGLSYNEQFF. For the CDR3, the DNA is TGTGCCAGCAGCGAAACAGGGTTATCCTACAATGAGCAGTTCTTC.

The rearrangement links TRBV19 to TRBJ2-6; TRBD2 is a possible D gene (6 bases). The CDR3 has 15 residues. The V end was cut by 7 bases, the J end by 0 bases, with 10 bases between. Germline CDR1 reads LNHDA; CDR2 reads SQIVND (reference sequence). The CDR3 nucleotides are TGTGCCAGTATTGCGGGGTCCTCTGGGGCCAACGTCCTGACTTTC. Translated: CASIAGSSGANVLTF.

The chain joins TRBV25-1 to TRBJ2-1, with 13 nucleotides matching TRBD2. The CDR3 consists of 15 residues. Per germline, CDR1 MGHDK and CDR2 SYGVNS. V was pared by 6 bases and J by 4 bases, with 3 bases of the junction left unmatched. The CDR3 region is CASSELAGGYNEQFF. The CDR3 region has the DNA TGTGCCAGCAGCGAACTAGCGGGGGGGTACAATGAGCAGTTCTTC.

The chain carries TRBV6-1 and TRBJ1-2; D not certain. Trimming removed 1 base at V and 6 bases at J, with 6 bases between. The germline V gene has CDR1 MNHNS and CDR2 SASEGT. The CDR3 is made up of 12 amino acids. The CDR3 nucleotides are TGTGCCAGCAGTGAAGTGGGCAATGGCTACACCTTC. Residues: CASSEVGNGYTF.

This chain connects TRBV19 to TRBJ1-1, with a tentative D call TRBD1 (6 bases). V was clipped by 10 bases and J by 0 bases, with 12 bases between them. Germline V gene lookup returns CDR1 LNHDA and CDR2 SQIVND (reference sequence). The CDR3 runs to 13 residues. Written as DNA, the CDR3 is TGTGCCACCAGAAACAGGGTGAACACTGAAGCTTTCTTT. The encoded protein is CATRNRVNTEAFF.